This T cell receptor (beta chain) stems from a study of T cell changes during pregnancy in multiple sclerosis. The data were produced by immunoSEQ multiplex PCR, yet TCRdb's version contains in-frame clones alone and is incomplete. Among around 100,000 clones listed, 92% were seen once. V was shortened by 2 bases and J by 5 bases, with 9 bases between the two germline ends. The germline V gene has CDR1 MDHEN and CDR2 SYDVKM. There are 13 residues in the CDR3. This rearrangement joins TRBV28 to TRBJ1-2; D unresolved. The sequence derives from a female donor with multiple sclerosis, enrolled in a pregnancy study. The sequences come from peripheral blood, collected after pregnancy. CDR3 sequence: CASSLSTEYGYTF. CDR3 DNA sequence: TGTGCCAGCAGTTTAAGTACGGAGTATGGCTACACCTTC.